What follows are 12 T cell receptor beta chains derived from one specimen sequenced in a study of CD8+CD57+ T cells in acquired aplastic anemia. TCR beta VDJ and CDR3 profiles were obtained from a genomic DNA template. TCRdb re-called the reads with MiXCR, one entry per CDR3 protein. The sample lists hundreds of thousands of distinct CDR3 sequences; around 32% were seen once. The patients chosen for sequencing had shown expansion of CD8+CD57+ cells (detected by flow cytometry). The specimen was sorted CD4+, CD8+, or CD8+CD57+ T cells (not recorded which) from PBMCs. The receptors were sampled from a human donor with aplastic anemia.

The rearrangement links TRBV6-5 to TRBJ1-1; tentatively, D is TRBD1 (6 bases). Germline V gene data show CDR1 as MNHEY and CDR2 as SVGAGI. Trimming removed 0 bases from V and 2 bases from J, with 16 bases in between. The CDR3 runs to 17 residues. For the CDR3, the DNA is TGTGCCAGCAGTTACTCAGGGGCGGGCAGGGGTAACACTGAAGCTTTCTTT. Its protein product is CASSYSGAGRGNTEAFF.

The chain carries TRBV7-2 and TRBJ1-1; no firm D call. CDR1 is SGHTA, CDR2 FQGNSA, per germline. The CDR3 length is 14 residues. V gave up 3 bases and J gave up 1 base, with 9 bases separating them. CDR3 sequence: CASSFIGRNTEAFF. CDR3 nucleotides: TGTGCCAGCAGCTTTATTGGCAGGAACACTGAAGCTTTCTTT.

CDR3 bases: TGTGCCAGCAGCCCTAGGCCCGAAGAGACCCAGTACTTC. Translated, it gives CASSPRPEETQYF. This sequence joins TRBV7-2 and TRBJ2-5; D ambiguous. V was cut by 5 bases and J by 3 bases, with 10 bases left in between. Per the germline V gene, CDR1 is SGHTA and CDR2 is FQGNSA. The CDR3 spans 13 residues.

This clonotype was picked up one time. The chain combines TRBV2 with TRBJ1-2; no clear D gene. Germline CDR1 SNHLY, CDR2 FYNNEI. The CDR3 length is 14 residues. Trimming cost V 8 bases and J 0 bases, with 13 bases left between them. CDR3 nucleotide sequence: TGTGCCAGCTCACCATTGAACTCTAACTATGGCTACACCTTC. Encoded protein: CASSPLNSNYGYTF.

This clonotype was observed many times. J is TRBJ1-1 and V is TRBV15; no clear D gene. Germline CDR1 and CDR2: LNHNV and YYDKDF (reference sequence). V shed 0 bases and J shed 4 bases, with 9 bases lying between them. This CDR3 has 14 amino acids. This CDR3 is CATSRDPSSTEAFF. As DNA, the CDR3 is TGTGCCACCAGCAGAGATCCCTCGAGCACTGAAGCTTTCTTT.

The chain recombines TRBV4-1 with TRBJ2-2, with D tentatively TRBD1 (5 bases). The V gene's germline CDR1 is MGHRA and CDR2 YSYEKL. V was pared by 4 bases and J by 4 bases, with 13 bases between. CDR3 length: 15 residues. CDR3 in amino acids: CASSRVGVLTGELFF. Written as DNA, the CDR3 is TGCGCCAGCAGCCGCGTAGGGGTCCTCACCGGGGAGCTGTTTTTT.

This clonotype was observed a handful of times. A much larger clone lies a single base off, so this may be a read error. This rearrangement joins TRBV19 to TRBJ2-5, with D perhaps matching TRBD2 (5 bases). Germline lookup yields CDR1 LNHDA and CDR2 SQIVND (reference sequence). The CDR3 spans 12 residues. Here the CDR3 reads CASSISGETQHF. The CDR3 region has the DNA TGTGCCAGTAGTATTTCTGGGGAGACCCAGCACTTC.

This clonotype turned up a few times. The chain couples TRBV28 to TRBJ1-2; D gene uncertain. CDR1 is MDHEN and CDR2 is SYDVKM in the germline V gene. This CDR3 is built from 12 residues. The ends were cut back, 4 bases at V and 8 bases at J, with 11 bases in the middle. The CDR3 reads CASSSRTGGYTF. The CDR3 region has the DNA TGTGCCAGCAGTTCCAGGACCGGCGGCTACACCTTC.

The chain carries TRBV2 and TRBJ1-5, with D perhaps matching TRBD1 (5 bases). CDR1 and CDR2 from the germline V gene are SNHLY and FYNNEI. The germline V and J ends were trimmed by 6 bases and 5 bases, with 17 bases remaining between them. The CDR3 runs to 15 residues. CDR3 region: CASRFASGGYQPQHF. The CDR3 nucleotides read TGTGCCAGCAGGTTTGCCTCGGGGGGTTATCAGCCCCAGCATTTT.

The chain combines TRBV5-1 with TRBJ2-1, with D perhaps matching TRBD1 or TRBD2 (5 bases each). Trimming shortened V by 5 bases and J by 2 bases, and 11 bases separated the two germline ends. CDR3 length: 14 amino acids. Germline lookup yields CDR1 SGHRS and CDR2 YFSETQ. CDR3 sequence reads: CASRGTAAYNEQFF. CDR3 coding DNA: TGCGCCAGCAGAGGGACGGCCGCCTACAATGAGCAGTTCTTC.

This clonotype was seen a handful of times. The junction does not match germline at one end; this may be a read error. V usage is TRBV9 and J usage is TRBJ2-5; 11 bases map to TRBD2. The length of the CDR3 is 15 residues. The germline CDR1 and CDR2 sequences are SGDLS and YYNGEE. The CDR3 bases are TGTGCCAGCAACGTAGCGGGAGGGATCCAAGAGACCCAGTACTTC. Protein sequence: CASNVAGGIQETQYF.

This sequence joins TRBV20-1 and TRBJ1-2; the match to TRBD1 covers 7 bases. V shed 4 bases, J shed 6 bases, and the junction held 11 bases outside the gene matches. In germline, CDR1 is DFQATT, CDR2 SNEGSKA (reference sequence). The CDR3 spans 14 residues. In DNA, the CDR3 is TGCAGTGCTACATTTTTAGGGGGCATCGATGGCTACACCTTC. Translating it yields CSATFLGGIDGYTF.